This T cell receptor beta chain is drawn from a study of blood T cell repertoires in COVID-19. Sequencing was performed with immunoSEQ multiplex PCR; in TCRdb, only in-frame clones are kept and a portion is missing. The table includes more than 200,000 clones, over 80% detected once. The sequenced sample consisted of peripheral blood. The sequence was collected from a woman in her seventies with active or convalescent COVID-19.

In nucleotides, the CDR3 is TGTGCCAGCAGCTTTTTGGGGCTAGCGGGGGGGACAGATACGCAGTATTTT. As protein: CASSFLGLAGGTDTQYF. This sequence joins TRBV5-5 and TRBJ2-3; TRBD2 matches at 12 bases. This CDR3 has 17 residues. From germline, CDR1 is SGHKS and CDR2 YYEKEE (reference sequence). V lost 2 bases, J lost 3 bases, and 7 bases stayed unmatched.